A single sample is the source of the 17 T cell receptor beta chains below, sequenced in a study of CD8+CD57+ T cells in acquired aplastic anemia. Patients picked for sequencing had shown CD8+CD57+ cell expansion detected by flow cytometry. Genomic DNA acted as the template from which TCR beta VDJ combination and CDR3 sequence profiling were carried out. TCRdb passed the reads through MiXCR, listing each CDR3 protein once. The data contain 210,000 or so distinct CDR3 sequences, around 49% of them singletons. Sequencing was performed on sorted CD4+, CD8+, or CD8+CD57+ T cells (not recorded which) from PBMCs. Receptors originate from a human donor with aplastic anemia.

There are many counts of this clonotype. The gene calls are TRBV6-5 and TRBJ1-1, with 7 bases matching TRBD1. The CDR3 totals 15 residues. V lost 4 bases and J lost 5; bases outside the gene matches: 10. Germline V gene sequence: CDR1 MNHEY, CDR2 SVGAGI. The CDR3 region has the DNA TGTGCCAGCAGTTTGGGGAGGGGGCGCGGAACTGAAGCTTTCTTT. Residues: CASSLGRGRGTEAFF.

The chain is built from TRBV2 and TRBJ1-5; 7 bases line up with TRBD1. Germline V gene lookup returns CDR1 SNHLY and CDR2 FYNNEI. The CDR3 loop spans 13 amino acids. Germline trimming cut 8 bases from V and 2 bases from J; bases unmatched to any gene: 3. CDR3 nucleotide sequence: TGTGCCAGCTTTACAGGGGGCAATCAGCCCCAGCATTTT. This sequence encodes CASFTGGNQPQHF.

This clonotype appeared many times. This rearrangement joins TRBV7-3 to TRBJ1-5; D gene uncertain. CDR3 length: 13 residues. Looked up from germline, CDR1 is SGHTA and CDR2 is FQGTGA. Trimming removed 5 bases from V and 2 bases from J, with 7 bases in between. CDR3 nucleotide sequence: TGTGCCAGCAGCCTAGACGGCAATCAGCCCCAGCATTTT. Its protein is CASSLDGNQPQHF.

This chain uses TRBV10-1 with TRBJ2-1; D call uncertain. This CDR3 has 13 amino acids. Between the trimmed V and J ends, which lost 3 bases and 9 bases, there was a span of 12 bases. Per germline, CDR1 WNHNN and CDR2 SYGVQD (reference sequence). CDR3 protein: CASSDEVLTEQFF. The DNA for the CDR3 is TGCGCCAGCAGTGACGAGGTCCTTACTGAGCAGTTCTTC.

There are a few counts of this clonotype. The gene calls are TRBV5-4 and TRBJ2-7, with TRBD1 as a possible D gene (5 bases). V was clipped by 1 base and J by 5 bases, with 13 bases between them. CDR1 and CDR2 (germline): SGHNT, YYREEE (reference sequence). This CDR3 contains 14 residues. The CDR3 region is CASSLLGLNDEQYF. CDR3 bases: TGTGCCAGCAGCTTGTTGGGGCTAAATGACGAGCAGTACTTC.

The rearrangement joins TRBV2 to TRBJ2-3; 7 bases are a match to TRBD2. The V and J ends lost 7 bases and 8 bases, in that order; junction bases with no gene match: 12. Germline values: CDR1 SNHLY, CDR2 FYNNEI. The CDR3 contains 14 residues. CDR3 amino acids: CASTSGIPPSTQYF. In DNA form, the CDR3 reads TGTGCCAGCACCAGCGGGATCCCCCCGAGTACGCAGTATTTT.

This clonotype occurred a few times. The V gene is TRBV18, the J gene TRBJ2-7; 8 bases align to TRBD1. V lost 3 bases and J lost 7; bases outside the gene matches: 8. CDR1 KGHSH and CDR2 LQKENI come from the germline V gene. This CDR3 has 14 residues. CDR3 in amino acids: CASSPSDRAWEQYF. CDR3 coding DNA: TGTGCCAGCTCACCCTCGGACAGGGCGTGGGAGCAGTACTTC.

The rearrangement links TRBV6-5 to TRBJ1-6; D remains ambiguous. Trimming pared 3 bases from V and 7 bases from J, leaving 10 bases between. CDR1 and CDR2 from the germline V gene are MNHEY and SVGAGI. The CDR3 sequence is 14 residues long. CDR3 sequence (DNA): TGTGCCAGCAGTTATGGGAATGAGAATTCACCCCTCCACTTT. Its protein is CASSYGNENSPLHF.

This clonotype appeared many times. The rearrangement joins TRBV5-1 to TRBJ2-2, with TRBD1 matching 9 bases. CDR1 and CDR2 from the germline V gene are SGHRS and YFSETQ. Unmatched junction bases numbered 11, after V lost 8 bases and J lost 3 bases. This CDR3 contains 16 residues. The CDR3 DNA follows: TGCGCCAGTACCGTACTTGGGACAGGGTACACCGGGGAGCTGTTTTTT. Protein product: CASTVLGTGYTGELFF.

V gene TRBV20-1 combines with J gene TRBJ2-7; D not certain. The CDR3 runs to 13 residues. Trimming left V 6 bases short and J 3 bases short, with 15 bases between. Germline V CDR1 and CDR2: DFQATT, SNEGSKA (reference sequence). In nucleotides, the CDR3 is TGCAGTGCCGCACAAGGAAGCCGCTACGAGCAGTACGTC. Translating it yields CSAAQGSRYEQYV.

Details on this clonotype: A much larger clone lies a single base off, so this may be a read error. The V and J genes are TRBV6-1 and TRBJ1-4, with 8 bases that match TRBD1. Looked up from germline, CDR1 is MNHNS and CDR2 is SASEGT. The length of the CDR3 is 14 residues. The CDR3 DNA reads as TGTGCCAGCATTCTGGACAGGGACAATGAAGAACTGTTTTTT. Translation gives CASILDRDNEELFF.

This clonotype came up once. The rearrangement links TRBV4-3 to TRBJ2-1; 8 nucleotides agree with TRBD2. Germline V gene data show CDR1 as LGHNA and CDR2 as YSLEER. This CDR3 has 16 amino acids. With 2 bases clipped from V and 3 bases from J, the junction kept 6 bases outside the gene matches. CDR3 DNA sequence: TGCGCCAGCAGCCAAAGCGGGGGTCCTTACTACAATGAGCAGTTCTTC. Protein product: CASSQSGGPYYNEQFF.

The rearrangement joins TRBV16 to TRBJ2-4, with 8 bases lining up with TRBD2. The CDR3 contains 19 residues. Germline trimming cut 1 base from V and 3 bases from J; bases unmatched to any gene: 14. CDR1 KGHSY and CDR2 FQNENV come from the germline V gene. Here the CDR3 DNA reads TGTGCCAGCAGCCAATTCCCCACCTTAGCGGGGAAAGTCAAAAACATTCAGTACTTC. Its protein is CASSQFPTLAGKVKNIQYF.

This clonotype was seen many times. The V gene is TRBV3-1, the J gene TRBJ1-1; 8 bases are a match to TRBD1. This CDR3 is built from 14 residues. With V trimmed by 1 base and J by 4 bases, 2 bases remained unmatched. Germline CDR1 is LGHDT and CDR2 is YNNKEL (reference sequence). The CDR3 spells CASSQGQGSTEAFF. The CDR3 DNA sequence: TGTGCCAGCAGCCAAGGACAGGGGAGCACTGAAGCTTTCTTT.

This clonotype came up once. The CDR3 DNA follows: TGCGCCAGCAGCCCTCCCGGACAGGGTGACTATGGCTACACCTTC. Protein sequence: CASSPPGQGDYGYTF. The chain carries TRBV5-1 and TRBJ1-2; 8 bases map to TRBD1. Germline V lookup: CDR1 SGHRS, CDR2 YFSETQ. The CDR3 has 15 amino acids. J lost 3 bases, V lost 4 bases, and 8 bases had no gene match.

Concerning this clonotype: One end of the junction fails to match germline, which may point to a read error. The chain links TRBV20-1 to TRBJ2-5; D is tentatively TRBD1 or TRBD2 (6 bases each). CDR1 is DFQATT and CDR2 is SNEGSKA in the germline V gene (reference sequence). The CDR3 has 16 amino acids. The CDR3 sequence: CSAPTRGRAIQETRYF. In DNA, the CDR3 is TGCAGTGCTCCGACTCGGGGGCGGGCCATTCAAGAGACCCGGTACTTC.

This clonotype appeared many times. Here the CDR3 DNA reads TGCGCCAGCAGCCAAGCTCCGACCGGCGGCATATATGGCTACACCTTC. Protein product: CASSQAPTGGIYGYTF. V is TRBV4-1 and J is TRBJ1-2; no clear D. The CDR3 spans 16 residues. Trimming left V 1 base short and J 5 bases short, with 17 bases between. Germline-derived CDR1 and CDR2 are MGHRA and YSYEKL.